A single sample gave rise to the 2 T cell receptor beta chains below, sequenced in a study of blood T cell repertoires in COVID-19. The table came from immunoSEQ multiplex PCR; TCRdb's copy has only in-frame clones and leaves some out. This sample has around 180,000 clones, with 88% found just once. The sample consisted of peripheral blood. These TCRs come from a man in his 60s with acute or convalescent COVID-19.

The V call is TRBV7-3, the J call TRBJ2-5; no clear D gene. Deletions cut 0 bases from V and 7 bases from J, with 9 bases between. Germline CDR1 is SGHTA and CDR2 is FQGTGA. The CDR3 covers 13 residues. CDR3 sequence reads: CASSLTPAGTQYF. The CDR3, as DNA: TGTGCCAGCAGCTTAACCCCCGCAGGGACCCAGTACTTC.

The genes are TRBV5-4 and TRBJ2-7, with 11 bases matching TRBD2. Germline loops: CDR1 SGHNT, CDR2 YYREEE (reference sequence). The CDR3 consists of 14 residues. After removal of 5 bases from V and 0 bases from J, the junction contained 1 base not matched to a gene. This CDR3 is CASRLAGDSYEQYF. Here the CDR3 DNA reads TGTGCCAGCAGACTAGCGGGGGACTCCTACGAGCAGTACTTC.